The clone carrying this TCR beta chain was observed once. Antigen: not known. The data derive from a study of shared clonotypes between healthy human individuals. Study at large: CD4 naive and memory got three plates each, CD8 naive two, CD8 memory one.

The assay was immunoSEQ multiplex PCR, and TCRdb's table has in-frame clones only and misses some. The sample shows approximately 700,000 clones, 73% of them seen only once. Study-wide points: The diversity represented, both genetic and in exposure history, was limited by few donors. Tissues were not sampled, only blood, and their repertoires likely differ. Larger estimated richness was generally seen in naive subsets than in memory subsets.

Germline V CDR1 and CDR2: MDHEN, SYDVKM. The CDR3 is 15 residues long. Trimming took off 5 bases at V and 4 bases at J, with 16 bases between the two ends. The material sequenced was memory CD4+ T cells sorted from blood. Noted subset: CD45RA-negative fraction. The sequence came from a woman in her thirties in good health. This rearrangement joins TRBV28 to TRBJ2-3; D is ambiguous. The CDR3 DNA reads as TGTGCCAGCAGTGTTACCGGACCCCTCGCAGATACGCAGTATTTT. Translation gives CASSVTGPLADTQYF.